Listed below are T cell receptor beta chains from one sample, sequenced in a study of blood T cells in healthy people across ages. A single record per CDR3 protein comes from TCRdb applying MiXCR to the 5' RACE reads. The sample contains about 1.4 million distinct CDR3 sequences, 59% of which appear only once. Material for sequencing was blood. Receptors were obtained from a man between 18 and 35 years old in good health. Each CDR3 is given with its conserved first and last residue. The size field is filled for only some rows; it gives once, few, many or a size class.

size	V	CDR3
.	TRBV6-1	CASQPWSDTMGETQYF
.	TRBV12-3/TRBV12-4	CASSGTNTEAFF
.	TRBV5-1	CASSTQDRGINEQYF
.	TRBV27	CASSELQGFHNEQYF
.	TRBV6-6	CASSYVNTGELFF
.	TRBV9	CASSVGQGVGNEQFF
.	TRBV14	CASSILDQPYEQYF
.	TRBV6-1	CASSVSLAATDTQYF
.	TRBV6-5	CASSQGGGSSYNEQFF
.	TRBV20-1	CSAQNTQYF
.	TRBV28	CASAGGADGYTF
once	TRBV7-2	CASSLALAGFADTQYF
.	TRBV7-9	CASSPREGTSSYNEQFF
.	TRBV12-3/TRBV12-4	CASSWVNQPQHF
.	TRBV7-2	CASSLGGTAGTQYF
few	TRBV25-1	CASSELWGGNEKLFF
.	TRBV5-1	CASSPAVAGANVLTF
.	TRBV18	CASSSGNEAFF
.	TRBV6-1	CASSPTLTGGTSGRVETQYF
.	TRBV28	CASASGTVRGYTF
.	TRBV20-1	CSATSGEGEQYF
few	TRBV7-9	CASSLALNNEQFF
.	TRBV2	CASSWSAGNNEQFF
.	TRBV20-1	CSARGQGSSYSEQFF
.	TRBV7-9	CASSFEVGTALYEQYF
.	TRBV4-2	CASSQSLAGGPSSYNEQFF
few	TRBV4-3	CASSQDSPAGGSYNEQFF
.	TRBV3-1	CASSPHLRTQYF
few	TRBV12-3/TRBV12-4	CASSSRQGGNTGELFF
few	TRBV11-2	CASSYHRRGDIQYF
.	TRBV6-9	CASSYSGTGGAEQYF
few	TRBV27	CASSRQARHYEQYF
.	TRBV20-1	CSAVLNTEAFF
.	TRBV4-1	CASSPRRAGSDNEQFF
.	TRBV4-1	CASSQVPGPAKNSQYF
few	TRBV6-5	CATSPSGQYEQYF
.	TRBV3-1	CASSQVWVLAGADTQYF